These 17 T cell receptor beta chains originate from one sample sequenced in a study of cytomegalovirus exposure and HLA in healthy donors. Method: immunoSEQ multiplex PCR; TCRdb's copy keeps in-frame clones and lacks some. This sample yields some 250,000 clones, of which around 89% are seen a single time; 0.35% to 0.45% belongs to the top ten. Material: PBMCs. The receptors were gathered from a woman between 18 and 30 years old in good health and CMV-seronegative.

The rearrangement links TRBV25-1 to TRBJ2-2; D not certain. The CDR3 totals 13 residues. Per germline, CDR1 MGHDK and CDR2 SYGVNS. Trimming stripped 0 bases from V and 5 bases from J, with 4 bases between. The CDR3 loop is CASSEYETGELFF. DNA for the CDR3: TGTGCCAGCAGTGAATATGAGACCGGGGAGCTGTTTTTT.

This sequence joins TRBV7-9 and TRBJ1-4; D possibly corresponds to TRBD1 (6 bases). In germline, CDR1 is SEHNR, CDR2 FQNEAQ (reference sequence). This CDR3 is 16 amino acids long. Trimming shortened V by 3 bases and J by 1 base, and 12 bases separated the two germline ends. The CDR3 DNA follows: TGTGCCAGCAGCTTTGACCACAGGGAAACTAATGAAAAACTGTTTTTT. It specifies CASSFDHRETNEKLFF.

The chain combines TRBV10-2 with TRBJ1-5, with a possible D match to TRBD1 (6 bases). This CDR3 spans 17 amino acids. Trimming took off 3 bases at V and 7 bases at J, with 22 bases between the two ends. The germline CDR1 and CDR2 sequences are WSHSY and SAAADI. CDR3 in amino acids: CASSETGFPQRRQPQHF. The DNA for the CDR3 is TGCGCCAGCAGTGAAACAGGGTTCCCCCAACGTCGCCAGCCCCAGCATTTT.

The chain is built from TRBV25-1 and TRBJ2-1; TRBD1 matches 10 bases. The CDR3 spans 16 residues. CDR1 MGHDK and CDR2 SYGVNS come from the germline V gene. After removal of 8 bases from V and 4 bases from J, the junction contained 11 bases not matched to a gene. CDR3 in amino acids: CASALTGGLSYNEQFF. The CDR3 DNA follows: TGTGCCAGCGCGCTGACAGGGGGCTTGTCGTACAATGAGCAGTTCTTC.

The chain is built from TRBV21-1 and TRBJ1-1; the D segment call TRBD1 is taken from the table without a DNA check. TRBV21-1 is a pseudogene. The CDR3 loop spans 14 amino acids. In nucleotides, the CDR3 is TGTGCCAGCTCCTCGGCAGGGGTGGCCACTGAAGCTTTCTTT. It specifies CASSSAGVATEAFF.

The count of this clone is one. The CDR3 sequence: CASSYPGTSQETQYF. The CDR3 nucleotides read TGTGCCAGCAGCTACCCCGGGACTAGCCAAGAGACCCAGTACTTC. The rearrangement uses TRBV5-6 and TRBJ2-5; TRBD2 matches 8 bases. Germline V lookup: CDR1 SGHDT, CDR2 YYEEEE. The CDR3 is made up of 15 amino acids. J was trimmed by 1 base and V by 3 bases; bases with no gene match: 5.

V and J are TRBV2 and TRBJ2-3, with D tentatively TRBD2 (7 bases). Per the germline V gene, CDR1 is SNHLY and CDR2 is FYNNEI. CDR3 length equals 15 residues. V lost 4 bases and J lost 0, with 11 bases in between. The CDR3 sequence: CASSVAGASTDTQYF. CDR3 in DNA: TGTGCCAGCAGTGTTGCGGGGGCCAGCACAGATACGCAGTATTTT.

V gene TRBV27 combines with J gene TRBJ2-1; D gene ambiguous. Per germline, CDR1 MNHEY and CDR2 SMNVEV (reference sequence). The CDR3 is 16 amino acids. V lost 2 bases to trimming and J lost 5 bases, with 16 bases between them. CDR3 sequence: CASSLGGETFDNEQFF. The CDR3 nucleotides are TGTGCCAGCAGTTTAGGTGGAGAGACCTTCGACAATGAGCAGTTCTTC.

J is TRBJ1-2 and V is TRBV10-3; the D is unclear. The CDR3 covers 12 residues. Trimming cost V 10 bases and J 0 bases, with 9 bases left between them. Germline loops: CDR1 ENHRY, CDR2 SYGVKD. In DNA form, the CDR3 reads TGTGCCACAGACAACTCTAACTATGGCTACACCTTC. Encoded protein: CATDNSNYGYTF.

This chain links TRBV11-2 with TRBJ2-7; 10 bases match TRBD1. The J segment lost 2 bases and the V segment lost 5 bases, leaving 6 bases of the junction unmatched. Germline V lookup: CDR1 SGHAT, CDR2 FQNNGV. The CDR3 loop spans 15 amino acids. CDR3 nucleotides: TGTGCCAGCAGCCCGTTAGGGACAGGGGCCTACGAGCAGTACTTC. This sequence encodes CASSPLGTGAYEQYF. The whole variable domain, filled in from reference TRBV11-2 and TRBJ2-7, reads EAGVAQSPRYKIIEKRQSVAFWCNPISGHATLYWYQQILGQGPKLLIQFQNNGVVDDSQLPKDRFSAERLKGVDSTLKIQPAKLEDSAVYLCASSPLGTGAYEQYFGPGTRLTVT.

This clone was detected a few times. In DNA, the CDR3 is TGCGCCAGCAGCCAAACCGACAGGGGCTACGAGCAGTACTTC. It encodes CASSQTDRGYEQYF. The chain carries TRBV4-1 and TRBJ2-7; the match to TRBD1 covers 8 bases. V lost 2 bases and J lost 3; bases outside the gene matches: 3. CDR1 and CDR2 from the germline V gene are MGHRA and YSYEKL. CDR3 length: 14 amino acids.

V and J are TRBV6-5 and TRBJ1-5; D unresolved. The CDR3 has 15 residues. Germline CDR1 reads MNHEY; CDR2 reads SVGAGI. V lost 5 bases and J 0 bases, leaving 11 bases between the germline ends. The CDR3 protein is CASSQRGFSNQPQHF. The CDR3 DNA is TGTGCCAGCAGTCAGCGGGGATTTAGCAATCAGCCCCAGCATTTT.

This clone was detected only once. The J gene is TRBJ1-5, the V gene TRBV6-6; D is unresolved. The V gene's germline CDR1 is MNHNY and CDR2 SVGAGI (reference sequence). V was shortened by 0 bases and J by 2 bases, with 11 bases between the two germline ends. The CDR3 is 16 residues long. The CDR3 DNA reads TGTGCCAGCAGTTACTCGATACGGTCCGGCAATCAGCCCCAGCATTTT. Translating it yields CASSYSIRSGNQPQHF.

This chain connects TRBV9 to TRBJ2-7; no clear D gene. The germline V and J ends were trimmed by 2 bases and 7 bases, with 16 bases remaining between them. Germline V gives CDR1 SGDLS, CDR2 YYNGEE. The CDR3 has 14 residues. CDR3 loop: CASSVFGSDREQYF. The CDR3 region has the DNA TGTGCCAGCAGCGTTTTCGGGTCCGACCGGGAGCAGTACTTC.

V usage is TRBV10-3 and J usage is TRBJ2-7; the match to TRBD2 covers 12 bases. Germline assignment: CDR1 ENHRY and CDR2 SYGVKD. V shed 6 bases and J 7 bases; nucleotides not matched to a gene: 1. CDR3 size: 12 residues. The CDR3 loop is CAISGLAGEQYV. The CDR3 DNA is TGTGCCATCAGCGGACTAGCGGGGGAGCAGTACGTC.

The genes are TRBV28 and TRBJ1-2; maybe TRBD1 (6 bases). Trimming removed 7 bases from V and 4 bases from J, with 10 bases in between. CDR3 length: 12 residues. Germline V gene sequence: CDR1 MDHEN, CDR2 SYDVKM. The CDR3 region is CASNRVGYGYTF. The CDR3, as DNA: TGTGCCAGCAACAGGGTCGGCTATGGCTACACCTTC.

This sequence joins TRBV28 and TRBJ1-2; the D is unclear. The length of the CDR3 is 15 residues. The germline V gene has CDR1 MDHEN and CDR2 SYDVKM. V dropped 1 base and J dropped 0 bases, with 9 bases sitting between them. This CDR3 reads CASSLFSTPNYGYTF. The CDR3 nucleotides are TGTGCCAGCAGTTTATTCTCAACACCTAACTATGGCTACACCTTC.